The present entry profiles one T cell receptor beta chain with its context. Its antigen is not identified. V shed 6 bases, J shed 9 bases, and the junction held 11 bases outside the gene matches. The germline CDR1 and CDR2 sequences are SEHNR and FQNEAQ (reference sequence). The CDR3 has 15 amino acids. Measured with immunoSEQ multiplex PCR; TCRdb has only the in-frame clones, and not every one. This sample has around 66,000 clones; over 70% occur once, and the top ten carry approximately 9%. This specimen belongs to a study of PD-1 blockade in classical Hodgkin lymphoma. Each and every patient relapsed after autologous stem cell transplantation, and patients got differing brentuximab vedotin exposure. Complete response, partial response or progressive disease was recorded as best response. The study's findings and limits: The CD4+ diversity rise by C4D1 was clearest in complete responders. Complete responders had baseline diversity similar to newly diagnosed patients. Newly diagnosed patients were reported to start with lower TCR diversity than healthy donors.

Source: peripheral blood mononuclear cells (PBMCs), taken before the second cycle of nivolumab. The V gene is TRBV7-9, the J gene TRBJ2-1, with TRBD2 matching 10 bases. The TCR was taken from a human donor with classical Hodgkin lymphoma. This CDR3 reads CASRPRGLAGVEQFF. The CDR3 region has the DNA TGTGCCAGCAGGCCCCGGGGGCTAGCGGGAGTTGAGCAGTTCTTC.